A few counts support the clone carrying this T cell receptor beta chain. Its antigen is currently unknown. V lost 6 bases, J lost 3 bases, and 9 bases lay in between. CDR1 is WSHSY, CDR2 SAAADI, per germline. The CDR3 is 14 amino acids. A history of autoimmune disease or systemic immunosuppression excluded patients. Peripheral blood came from all dose cohorts at three timepoints. TCRdb's copy holds only in-frame clones and misses some; the assay was immunoSEQ multiplex PCR. In the table there are under 50,000 clones, over 75% of which are singletons. These data belong to a study of OX40 agonist ivuxolimab in advanced cancers. Looking at the study overall: The group had a mean age of around 60 years, ranged from roughly 23 to 85, and was 82.7% male. General observations from the study: Low normalized T-cell clonal expansion was also seen in some nonresponders.

The chain is built from TRBV10-2 and TRBJ1-6, with a tentative D call TRBD1 (6 bases). The clonotype originates from an adult with an advanced solid tumor such as melanoma, head and neck, liver or kidney cancer. The sequenced sample was CD4+ or CD8+ T cells sorted from blood, obtained in a trial of the OX40 agonist ivuxolimab. The CDR3 sequence is CASRQQGYNSPLHF. DNA of the CDR3: TGCGCCAGCAGACAACAGGGCTATAATTCACCCCTCCACTTT.